This T cell receptor (beta chain) stems from a study of blood T cell repertoires in COVID-19. Study information: The United States, Italy and Spain were the sources of the acute and convalescent COVID-19 samples. Sample material is recorded as cDNA or gDNA derived from T cells, B-cell-depleted T cells, or PBMCs.

The Seattle patients, enrolled during active infection, were followed longitudinally. In the source study's methods: For nucleated cells, counts were estimated from reference gene primer amplification. TCRdb keeps only in-frame clones here, not all; method: immunoSEQ multiplex PCR. That table supplies the V and J calls and clone size; D and trimming were determined from the DNA. The sample includes approximately 170,000 clones, roughly 88% of them seen just once. Trimming cost V 3 bases and J 6 bases; bases outside gene matches: 7. The CDR3 consists of 15 residues. The chain is built from TRBV23-1 and TRBJ2-2; 7 bases are a match to TRBD1. TRBV23-1 is sorted into the ORF group, with uncertain function. This receptor was taken from a man younger than 30 with COVID-19, enrolled during active disease. Sequencing was performed on peripheral blood. The CDR3 DNA follows: TGCGCCAGCAGTCAGAGCCAGGGGGATGCCGGGGAGCTGTTTTTT. This translates into CASSQSQGDAGELFF.